Following are 32 T cell receptor beta chains from one sample sequenced in a study of T cell responses to AZD1222 COVID-19 vaccine. TCRdb keeps only in-frame clones here, not all; method: immunoSEQ multiplex PCR. The sample has some 93,000 clones; over 75% are singletons. The sample consisted of peripheral blood, taken 28 days after the second AZD1222 dose. The receptors here all came from an adult who received the AZD1222 COVID-19 vaccine.

The rearrangement joins TRBV11-2 to TRBJ2-3; D remains unclear. The CDR3 has 15 amino acids. The V end lost 5 bases, the J end lost 0 bases, and 12 bases lay between the germline ends. Germline lookup yields CDR1 SGHAT and CDR2 FQNNGV. CDR3 loop: CASSISPSSTDTQYF. CDR3 sequence (DNA): TGTGCCAGCAGCATCTCCCCCTCTAGCACAGATACGCAGTATTTT.

The chain couples TRBV2 to TRBJ2-7; TRBD2 aligns across 12 bases. Germline assignment: CDR1 SNHLY and CDR2 FYNNEI. V trimming: 5 bases; J trimming: 2 bases; junction bases outside the gene matches: 4. CDR3 size: 15 residues. CDR3 amino acids: CASSSGLAGPYEQYF. CDR3 bases: TGTGCCAGCAGTTCTGGACTAGCGGGACCCTACGAGCAGTACTTC.

V gene TRBV11-2 combines with J gene TRBJ1-5; D is unclear. This CDR3 has 14 amino acids. Germline V lookup: CDR1 SGHAT, CDR2 FQNNGV. Between the trimmed V and J ends, which lost 5 bases and 5 bases, there was a span of 13 bases. CDR3 sequence (DNA): TGTGCCAGCAGCGCCTCGACGTCCGATCAGCCCCAGCATTTT. Translation: CASSASTSDQPQHF.

The V gene is TRBV7-3, the J gene TRBJ2-3; 8 nucleotides align to TRBD1. Germline-derived CDR1 and CDR2 are SGHTA and FQGTGA. J lost 5 bases, V lost 4 bases, and 8 bases had no gene match. The CDR3 spans 15 residues. The CDR3 nucleotides are TGTGCCAGCAGCTCTACCGGACAGGGAGGAGATACGCAGTATTTT. Amino acids: CASSSTGQGGDTQYF. The full variable domain, its missing parts supplied by reference TRBV7-3 and TRBJ2-3, is GAGVSQTPSNKVTEKGKYVELRCDPISGHTALYWYRQSLGQGPEFLIYFQGTGAADDSGLPNDRFFAVRPEGSVSTLKIQRTERGDSAVYLCASSSTGQGGDTQYFGPGTRLTVL.

The J gene is TRBJ1-1, the V gene TRBV12-3 or TRBV12-4; no clear D. The CDR3 covers 13 residues. Trimming cost V 3 bases and J 3 bases, with 8 bases left between them. In DNA form, the CDR3 reads TGTGCCAGCAGTTTTAGGGAGGACACTGAAGCTTTCTTT. Translated: CASSFREDTEAFF.

The CDR3 DNA reads TGCGCCAGCAGCTTGGGCCACAGGGGTAATTCACCCCTCCACTTT. Translation: CASSLGHRGNSPLHF. The J gene is TRBJ1-6, the V gene TRBV5-1; 7 nucleotides align to TRBD1. The CDR3 sequence is 15 residues long. In germline, CDR1 is SGHRS, CDR2 YFSETQ. The J segment lost 6 bases and the V segment lost 0 bases, leaving 3 bases of the junction unmatched.

The chain carries TRBV2 and TRBJ2-7; TRBD1 agrees at 9 bases. This CDR3 is 14 amino acids long. From germline, CDR1 is SNHLY and CDR2 FYNNEI. V gave up 6 bases and J gave up 2 bases; unmatched junction bases: 5. The CDR3 bases are TGTGCCAGCAGAGCCGGGACAGGGACCTACGAGCAGTACTTC. Translated: CASRAGTGTYEQYF.

This CDR3 reads CASSGTEYNTEAFF. CDR3 DNA sequence: TGTGCCAGCAGCGGGACAGAGTACAACACTGAAGCTTTCTTT. The V gene is TRBV4-2, the J gene TRBJ1-1; the match to TRBD1 covers 7 bases. Germline V gene data show CDR1 as LGHNA and CDR2 as YNFKEQ. V shed 5 bases, J shed 2 bases, and the junction held 5 bases outside the gene matches. CDR3 length: 14 residues.

The chain is built from TRBV18 and TRBJ1-1; D gene ambiguous. The length of the CDR3 is 16 residues. With 4 bases removed from V and 0 bases from J, the gap between germline ends came to 15 bases. Germline lookup yields CDR1 KGHSH and CDR2 LQKENI. CDR3 loop: CASSLPYVPMNTEAFF. CDR3 DNA sequence: TGTGCCAGCTCACTCCCGTACGTACCCATGAACACTGAAGCTTTCTTT.

The chain joins TRBV5-6 to TRBJ1-4; the match to TRBD1 covers 7 bases. Germline V gene data show CDR1 as SGHDT and CDR2 as YYEEEE. The junction had 4 bases not matched to a gene; V was cut back by 4 bases and J by 7 bases. The CDR3 is 13 residues long. CDR3 in amino acids: CASSLGQLEKLFF. CDR3 DNA sequence: TGTGCCAGCAGCCTGGGACAGCTTGAAAAACTGTTTTTT.

V and J are TRBV7-8 and TRBJ2-7; D is perhaps TRBD2 (5 bases). This CDR3 contains 11 residues. V gave up 2 bases and J gave up 7 bases, with 6 bases separating them. The germline CDR1 and CDR2 sequences are SGHVS and FQNEAQ. The CDR3 loop reads CASSLREEQYF. CDR3 nucleotide sequence: TGTGCCAGCAGCTTACGGGAAGAGCAGTACTTC. The whole variable domain, filled in from reference TRBV7-8 and TRBJ2-7, reads GAGVSQSPRYKVAKRGQDVALRCDPISGHVSLFWYQQALGQGPEFLTYFQNEAQLDKSGLPSDRFFAERPEGSVSTLKIQRTQQEDSAVYLCASSLREEQYFGPGTRLTVT.

This rearrangement joins TRBV20-1 to TRBJ2-3, with 7 bases that match TRBD2. This CDR3 is built from 11 residues. CDR1 and CDR2 from the germline V gene are DFQATT and SNEGSKA (reference sequence). Losses at the gene ends were 2 bases for V and 9 bases for J; bases not matched to a gene: 2. The CDR3 coding sequence is TGCAGTGCTAGAACAGCGGGGACGCAGTATTTT. This sequence encodes CSARTAGTQYF.

The chain combines TRBV5-1 with TRBJ1-1; a weak D match, TRBD1 (5 bases). Looked up from germline, CDR1 is SGHRS and CDR2 is YFSETQ. This CDR3 spans 15 amino acids. Trimming stripped 0 bases from V and 1 base from J, with 10 bases between. CDR3 coding DNA: TGCGCCAGCAGCTTGGAGCCTCAGGGGAACACTGAAGCTTTCTTT. Translated, it gives CASSLEPQGNTEAFF.

In nucleotides, the CDR3 is TGTGCCAGCAGCTTCGGAGGCCCTCATAATGAAAAACTGTTTTTT. Amino acid sequence: CASSFGGPHNEKLFF. The V and J genes are TRBV5-6 and TRBJ1-4; D gene uncertain. Trimming stripped 2 bases from V and 4 bases from J, with 12 bases between. The CDR3 is 15 residues long. CDR1 and CDR2 (germline): SGHDT, YYEEEE.

This chain joins TRBV10-2 and TRBJ1-1, with TRBD1 as a possible D gene (5 bases). Per germline, CDR1 WSHSY and CDR2 SAAADI. The V and J ends lost 10 bases and 6 bases respectively, with 21 bases between them. The CDR3 contains 14 residues. DNA for the CDR3: TGCGCCATTATAAAGCCGGGACCAGATCCTGAAGCTTTCTTT. This codes for CAIIKPGPDPEAFF.

This rearrangement joins TRBV20-1 to TRBJ2-7; the D is unclear. The germline CDR1 and CDR2 sequences are DFQATT and SNEGSKA (reference sequence). The CDR3 is 11 amino acids. V was trimmed by 2 bases and J by 6 bases, leaving 8 bases between them. CDR3 loop: CSARLEPEQYF. DNA of the CDR3: TGCAGTGCTAGATTAGAGCCCGAGCAGTACTTC.

The chain carries TRBV6-6 and TRBJ1-1; D possibly corresponds to TRBD1 (5 bases). V lost 2 bases, J lost 5 bases, and 12 bases lay in between. The CDR3 sequence is 14 residues long. Germline V gene lookup returns CDR1 MNHNY and CDR2 SVGAGI (reference sequence). CDR3 residues: CASSYLYGGTEAFF. CDR3 nucleotide sequence: TGTGCCAGCAGTTACCTTTATGGGGGTACTGAAGCTTTCTTT.

This clone appeared a single time. V and J are TRBV11-1 and TRBJ1-1; D gene uncertain. This CDR3 has 12 amino acids. Per germline, CDR1 SGHAT and CDR2 FQDESV (reference sequence). Trimming removed 6 bases from V and 3 bases from J, with 8 bases in between. The DNA of the CDR3 is TGTGCCAGCAGGCGCCGGGACACTGAAGCTTTCTTT. Translated: CASRRRDTEAFF.

The rearrangement links TRBV5-1 to TRBJ1-4, with D tentatively TRBD1 (6 bases). With 4 bases removed from V and 4 bases from J, the gap between germline ends came to 17 bases. CDR1 is SGHRS and CDR2 is YFSETQ in the germline V gene. The length of the CDR3 is 16 residues. This chain's CDR3 is CASSVTGTSHNEKLFF. For the CDR3, the DNA is TGCGCCAGCAGCGTCACAGGGACCTCACATAATGAAAAACTGTTTTTT.

The gene calls are TRBV6-5 and TRBJ1-2; perhaps TRBD1 as D (5 bases). The CDR3 has 14 amino acids. Trimming shortened V by 0 bases and J by 4 bases, and 9 bases separated the two germline ends. Per the germline V gene, CDR1 is MNHEY and CDR2 is SVGAGI. CDR3 amino acids: CASSYSRGGYGYTF. The CDR3 bases are TGTGCCAGCAGTTACTCGAGGGGAGGCTATGGCTACACCTTC.

The chain recombines TRBV7-2 with TRBJ1-6; D not certain. The CDR3 runs 14 residues. Trimming took off 1 base at V and 7 bases at J, with 8 bases between the two ends. The V gene's germline CDR1 is SGHTA and CDR2 FQGNSA. The CDR3: CASSLVADNSPLHF. The CDR3 nucleotides read TGTGCCAGCAGCTTAGTGGCTGACAATTCACCCCTCCACTTT.

This sequence joins TRBV6-5 and TRBJ1-1; 10 nucleotides align to TRBD1. J gave up 1 base and V 5 bases, and 4 bases lay outside the gene matches. The germline CDR1 and CDR2 sequences are MNHEY and SVGAGI. The CDR3 runs to 15 residues. CDR3 in DNA: TGTGCCAGCAGTCGACAGGGGGCCCAGAACACTGAAGCTTTCTTT. It codes for CASSRQGAQNTEAFF.

The chain couples TRBV11-2 to TRBJ2-7; TRBD1 matches at 7 bases. J was trimmed by 6 bases and V by 1 base; bases with no gene match: 9. CDR1 and CDR2 from the germline V gene are SGHAT and FQNNGV. The CDR3 loop spans 15 amino acids. The CDR3 protein is CASSLVGQALREQYF. The CDR3 nucleotides are TGTGCCAGCAGCTTAGTTGGACAGGCCTTGCGCGAGCAGTACTTC.

The chain couples TRBV11-2 to TRBJ2-7; either TRBD1 or TRBD2 may fit D (5 bases each). CDR3 length equals 14 residues. Germline V gene sequence: CDR1 SGHAT, CDR2 FQNNGV. Trimming took off 4 bases at V and 4 bases at J, with 14 bases between the two ends. CDR3 coding DNA: TGTGCCAGCAGCTCCGGGACGCTAAGGTACGAGCAGTACTTC. Translating gives CASSSGTLRYEQYF.

In this sample, this clone turned up once. The gene calls are TRBV19 and TRBJ1-5; TRBD1 agrees at 7 bases. From germline, CDR1 is LNHDA and CDR2 SQIVND (reference sequence). The CDR3 extends over 16 amino acids. J was trimmed by 6 bases and V by 7 bases; bases with no gene match: 15. The CDR3 is CASNEAGGGVFQPQHF. The DNA of the CDR3 is TGTGCCAGTAATGAGGCAGGGGGGGGTGTTTTTCAGCCCCAGCATTTT. The full variable domain, rest sourced from reference TRBV19 and TRBJ1-5, is DGGITQSPKYLFRKEGQNVTLSCEQNLNHDAMYWYRQDPGQGLRLIYYSQIVNDFQKGDIAEGYSVSREKKESFPLTVTSAQKNPTAFYLCASNEAGGGVFQPQHFGDGTRLSIL.

This clone turned up a few times. The chain carries TRBV6-2 or TRBV6-3 and TRBJ2-1, with D uncertain. Trimming took off 2 bases at V and 5 bases at J, with 25 bases between the two ends. The CDR3 has 19 amino acids. The germline CDR1 and CDR2 sequences are MNHEY and SVGEGT. The CDR3 reads CASSYPDEPGPYSDNEQFF. The CDR3 DNA reads as TGTGCCAGCAGTTACCCGGACGAACCCGGCCCCTATTCCGACAATGAGCAGTTCTTC.

The rearrangement uses TRBV28 and TRBJ2-1; TRBD2 agrees at 11 bases. The J segment lost 16 bases and the V segment lost 6 bases, leaving 17 bases of the junction unmatched. This CDR3 has 15 residues. The germline CDR1 and CDR2 sequences are MDHEN and SYDVKM. CDR3 loop: CASSPTATSLAGEFF. CDR3 bases: TGTGCCAGCAGCCCGACAGCTACTTCACTAGCGGGAGAATTCTTC.

The CDR3 is CASSNPNTEAFF. The CDR3 nucleotides are TGTGCCAGCAGCAACCCGAACACTGAAGCTTTCTTT. The rearrangement uses TRBV6-2 or TRBV6-3 and TRBJ1-1, with D unclear. Trimming stripped 6 bases from V and 1 base from J, with 6 bases between. This CDR3 is built from 12 residues. CDR1 is MNHEY, CDR2 SVGEGT, per germline.

V gene TRBV5-1 combines with J gene TRBJ1-3; 7 nucleotides match TRBD1. The CDR3 length is 17 residues. Germline loops: CDR1 SGHRS, CDR2 YFSETQ. V was clipped by 0 bases and J by 3 bases; unmatched bases: 9. The CDR3 is CASSLAPTGADGNTIYF. CDR3 sequence (DNA): TGCGCCAGCAGCTTGGCCCCTACAGGGGCGGATGGAAACACCATATATTTT. The full variable domain, with the rest looked up from reference TRBV5-1 and TRBJ1-3, is KAGVTQTPRYLIKTRGQQVTLSCSPISGHRSVSWYQQTPGQGLQFLFEYFSETQRNKGNFPGRFSGRQFSNSRSEMNVSTLELGDSALYLCASSLAPTGADGNTIYFGEGSWLTVV.

The J gene is TRBJ2-1, the V gene TRBV7-2; tentatively, D is TRBD2 (6 bases). The CDR3 is 19 residues long. Germline V gene sequence: CDR1 SGHTA, CDR2 FQGNSA. Between the trimmed V and J ends, which lost 2 bases and 5 bases, there was a span of 25 bases. The CDR3: CASSLTGAKRVGGDNEQFF. CDR3 DNA sequence: TGTGCCAGCAGCTTAACCGGGGCCAAGCGGGTGGGCGGCGACAATGAGCAGTTCTTC.

This chain links TRBV28 with TRBJ1-3, with a weak D call TRBD1 (6 bases). V was trimmed by 0 bases and J by 2 bases, leaving 14 bases between them. In germline, CDR1 is MDHEN, CDR2 SYDVKM. CDR3 size: 17 residues. The CDR3 DNA reads as TGTGCCAGCAGTTTATGGGGGGTCGGGGGCACTGGAAACACCATATATTTT. Protein product: CASSLWGVGGTGNTIYF.

This chain joins TRBV19 and TRBJ2-1; weak D call: TRBD1 (6 bases). The CDR3 totals 15 residues. V was pared by 7 bases and J by 3 bases, with 16 bases between. Looked up from germline, CDR1 is LNHDA and CDR2 is SQIVND (reference sequence). The CDR3 loop is CASNPQGYLYNEQFF. The CDR3 nucleotides are TGTGCCAGTAACCCACAGGGATACCTCTACAATGAGCAGTTCTTC.